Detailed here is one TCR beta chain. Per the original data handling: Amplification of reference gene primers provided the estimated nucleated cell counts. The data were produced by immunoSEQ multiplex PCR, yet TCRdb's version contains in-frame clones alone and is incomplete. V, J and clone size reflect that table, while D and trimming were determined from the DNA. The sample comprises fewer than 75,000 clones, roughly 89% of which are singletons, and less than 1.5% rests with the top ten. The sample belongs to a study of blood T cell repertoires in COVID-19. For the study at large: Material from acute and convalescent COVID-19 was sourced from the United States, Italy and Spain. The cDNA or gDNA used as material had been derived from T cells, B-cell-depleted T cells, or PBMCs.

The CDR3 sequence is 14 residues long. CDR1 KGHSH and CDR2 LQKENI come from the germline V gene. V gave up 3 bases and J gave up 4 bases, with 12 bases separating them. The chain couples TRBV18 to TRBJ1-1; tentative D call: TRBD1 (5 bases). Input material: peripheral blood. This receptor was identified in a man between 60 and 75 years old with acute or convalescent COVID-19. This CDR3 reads CASSPLQVATEAFF. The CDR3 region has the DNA TGTGCCAGCTCACCGTTACAGGTGGCCACTGAAGCTTTCTTT.